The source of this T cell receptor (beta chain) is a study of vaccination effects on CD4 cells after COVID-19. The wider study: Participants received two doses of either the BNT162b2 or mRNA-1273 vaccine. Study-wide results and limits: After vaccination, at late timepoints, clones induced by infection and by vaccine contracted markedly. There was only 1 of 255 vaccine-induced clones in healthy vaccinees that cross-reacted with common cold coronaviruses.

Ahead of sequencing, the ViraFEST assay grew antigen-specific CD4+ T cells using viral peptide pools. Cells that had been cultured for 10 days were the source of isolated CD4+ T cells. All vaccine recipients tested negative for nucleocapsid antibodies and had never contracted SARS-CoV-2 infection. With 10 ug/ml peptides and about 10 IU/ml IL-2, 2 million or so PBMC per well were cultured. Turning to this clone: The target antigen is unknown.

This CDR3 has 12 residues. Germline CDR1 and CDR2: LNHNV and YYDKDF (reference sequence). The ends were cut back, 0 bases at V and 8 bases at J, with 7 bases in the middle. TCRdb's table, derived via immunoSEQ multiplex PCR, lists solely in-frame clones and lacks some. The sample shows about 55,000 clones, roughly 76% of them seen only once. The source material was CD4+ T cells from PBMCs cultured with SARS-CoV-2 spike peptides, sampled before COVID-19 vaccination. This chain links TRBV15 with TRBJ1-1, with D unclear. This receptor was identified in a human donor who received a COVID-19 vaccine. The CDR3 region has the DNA TGTGCCACCAGCAGAGAGGCTGGGGAAGCTTTCTTT. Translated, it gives CATSREAGEAFF.